The clone carrying this T cell receptor (beta chain) has just a few counts. As yet, its antigen is unknown. This CDR3 spans 15 amino acids. Trimming left V 0 bases short and J 3 bases short, with 11 bases between. The germline gives CDR1 LGHNA, CDR2 YNFKEQ. This sample was included in a study of response to subunit inactivated influenza vaccine. Study-level findings and limits: New T cells are recruited in small numbers by each seasonal influenza vaccination, according to the authors' suggestion.

One entry per CDR3 protein, called by TCRdb with MiXCR from the RT-PCR reads. Of approximately 310,000 distinct CDR3 sequences in the sample, about a fifth were seen once. The rearrangement links TRBV4-2 to TRBJ1-2; unclear D gene. The sample here was PBMCs from blood, taken about 19 months after vaccination. This clonotype was sampled from a man aged 50 to 69 who received an inactivated influenza vaccine. The CDR3 region has the DNA TGTGCCAGCAGCCAAGATGACGGCACCCACTATGGCTACACCTTC. It translates to CASSQDDGTHYGYTF.